This is a list of T cell receptor beta chains from one sample in a study of blood T cell repertoires in COVID-19. Only in-frame clones appear in the TCRdb table, and some are missing; sequencing was by immunoSEQ multiplex PCR. The sample lists approximately 300,000 clones, just over 85% occurring once. The sequenced sample consisted of PBMCs or T cells enriched from blood (not recorded which). These receptors all come from a young woman who had recovered from COVID-19. Both conserved end residues are part of each CDR3. D genes are given only for firm matches. For some rows the clone size is stated as once, few or many, or as a class when expanded; others skip it.

V,size,J,D,length,DNA,CDR3
TRBV18,NA,TRBJ1-1,NA,12,TGTGCCAGCTCACCACCAGCAGGCAAAGCTTTCTTT,CASSPPAGKAFF
TRBV5-6,once,TRBJ1-2,TRBD1,15,TGTGCCAGCAGCTCCTGGGACAGAACAAATTTTGGCTACACCTTC,CASSSWDRTNFGYTF
TRBV7-9,NA,TRBJ2-7,NA,13,TGTGCCAGCAGCTCCCAGGGGCTCGGTGAGCAGTACTTC,CASSSQGLGEQYF
TRBV27,once,TRBJ1-2,NA,13,TGTGCCAGCAGTTTCCGGGGGGCCCATGGCTACACCTTC,CASSFRGAHGYTF
TRBV14,NA,TRBJ1-2,NA,14,TGTGCCAGCAGCCAAGGCTACAGGGACTATGGCTACACCTTC,CASSQGYRDYGYTF
TRBV11-3,NA,TRBJ1-1,TRBD1,15,TGTGCCAGCAGCGAACAGGGGGCGGGGAACACTGAAGCTTTCTTT,CASSEQGAGNTEAFF
TRBV18,few,TRBJ1-3,NA,15,TGTGCCAGCTCGCCCCAAGGACAGATCGGAAACACCATATATTTT,CASSPQGQIGNTIYF
TRBV9,NA,TRBJ2-1,TRBD1,15,TGTGCCAGCAGCCCTAGAGGGACAGCCAACAATGAGCAGTTCTTC,CASSPRGTANNEQFF
TRBV2,NA,TRBJ2-7,NA,14,TGTGCCAGCAGTGAACGGACAGTCTCCTACGAGCAGTACTTC,CASSERTVSYEQYF
TRBV7-7,NA,TRBJ2-5,TRBD2,14,TGTGCTAGCAGTCCCATAGCGGGGAGGACGGACCAGTACTTC,CASSPIAGRTDQYF
TRBV27,NA,TRBJ2-1,TRBD2,15,TGTGCCAGCCGCCTGGGGAGCGGGAGGGGAAGTGAGCAGTTCTTC,CASRLGSGRGSEQFF
TRBV28,NA,TRBJ2-4,NA,17,TGTGCCAGCACCTCTATCGGGCTAGCAGTAGCCAAAAACATTCAGTACTTC,CASTSIGLAVAKNIQYF
TRBV5-1,NA,TRBJ1-5,TRBD1,14,TGCGCCAGCAGCTTGACACAGGGGGATCAGCCCCAGCATTTT,CASSLTQGDQPQHF
TRBV27,NA,TRBJ1-2,NA,14,TGTGCCAGCAGTGGCAGGGGCGATGCCTATGGCTACACCTTC,CASSGRGDAYGYTF
TRBV7-8,NA,TRBJ1-2,NA,13,TGTGCCAGCAGCTTAGGGGGACACGATGGCTACACCTTC,CASSLGGHDGYTF
TRBV6-5,NA,TRBJ1-1,NA,13,TGTGCCAGCAGCCGTTGGGAGTTGACTGAAGCTTTCTTT,CASSRWELTEAFF
TRBV5-1,NA,TRBJ2-2,TRBD1,16,TGCGCCAGCAGCTTGGAGGGACAGGGCGGAACCGGGGAGCTGTTTTTT,CASSLEGQGGTGELFF
TRBV28,NA,TRBJ1-2,TRBD1,13,TGTGCCAGCAGCCTTCGGACAGGGTATGGCTACACCTTC,CASSLRTGYGYTF
TRBV5-1,NA,TRBJ1-2,TRBD1,13,TGCGCCAGCAGATCGACAGGGAACTATGGCTACACCTTC,CASRSTGNYGYTF